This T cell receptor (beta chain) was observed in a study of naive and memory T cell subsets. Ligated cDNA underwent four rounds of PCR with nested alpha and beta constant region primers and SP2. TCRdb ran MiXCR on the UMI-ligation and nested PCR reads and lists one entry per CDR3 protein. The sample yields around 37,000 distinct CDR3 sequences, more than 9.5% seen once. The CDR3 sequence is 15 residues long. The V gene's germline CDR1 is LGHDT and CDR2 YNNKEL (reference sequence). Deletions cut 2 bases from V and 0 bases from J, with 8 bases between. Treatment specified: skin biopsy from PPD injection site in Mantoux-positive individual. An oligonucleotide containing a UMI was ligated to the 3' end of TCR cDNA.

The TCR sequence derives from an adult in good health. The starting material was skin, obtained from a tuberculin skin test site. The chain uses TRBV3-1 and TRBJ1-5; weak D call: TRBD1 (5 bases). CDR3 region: CASSQMDNSNQPQHF. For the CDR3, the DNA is TGTGCCAGCAGCCAAATGGACAATAGCAATCAGCCCCAGCATTTT.